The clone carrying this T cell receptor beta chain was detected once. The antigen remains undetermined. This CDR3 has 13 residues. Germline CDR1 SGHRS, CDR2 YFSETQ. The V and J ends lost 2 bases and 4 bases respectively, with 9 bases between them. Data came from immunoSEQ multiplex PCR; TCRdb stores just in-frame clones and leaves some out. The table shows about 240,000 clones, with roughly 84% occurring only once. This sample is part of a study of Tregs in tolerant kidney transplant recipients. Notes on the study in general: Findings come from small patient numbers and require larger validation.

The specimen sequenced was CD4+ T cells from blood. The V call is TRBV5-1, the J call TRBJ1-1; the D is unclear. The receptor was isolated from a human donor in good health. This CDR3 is CASSLWAGTEAFF. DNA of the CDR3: TGCGCCAGCAGCTTATGGGCGGGCACTGAAGCTTTCTTT.